The source of this TCR beta chain is a study of cytomegalovirus exposure and HLA in healthy donors. Looking at the study overall: HLA-typed donors contributed 65 million to 95 million unique TCRs, which were held in an early data release.

Both 60 Vbeta primers and 13 Jbeta primers went into the PCR. Sequenced by immunoSEQ multiplex PCR; TCRdb stores in-frame clones only, minus some. The table records around 130,000 clones, about 74% of them present only once. Study findings and constraints: As confirmed in vitro, three CMV-associated chains were specific for CMV antigens. Within a later analysis, the majority of CMV-associated TCR beta chains appeared HLA-restricted.

In nominal health when sampled, donors likely had unrecorded immune exposures nonetheless. The ends were cut back, 0 bases at V and 3 bases at J, with 6 bases in the middle. Germline V gene lookup returns CDR1 SGDLS and CDR2 YYNGEE. The CDR3 has 13 amino acids. To note about this clone: Its specificity is unknown.

Sample: PBMCs. The sequence came from a woman aged 45 to 65 in good health and CMV-seropositive. The chain combines TRBV9 with TRBJ2-5; D is uncertain. CDR3 nucleotides: TGTGCCAGCAGCGTAGGGCATAAAGAGACCCAGTACTTC. Encoded protein: CASSVGHKETQYF. The whole variable domain, filled in from reference TRBV9 and TRBJ2-5, reads DSGVTQTPKHLITATGQRVTLRCSPRSGDLSVYWYQQSLDQGLQFLIQYYNGEERAKGNILERFSAQQFPDLHSELNLSSLELGDSALYFCASSVGHKETQYFGPGTRLLVL.